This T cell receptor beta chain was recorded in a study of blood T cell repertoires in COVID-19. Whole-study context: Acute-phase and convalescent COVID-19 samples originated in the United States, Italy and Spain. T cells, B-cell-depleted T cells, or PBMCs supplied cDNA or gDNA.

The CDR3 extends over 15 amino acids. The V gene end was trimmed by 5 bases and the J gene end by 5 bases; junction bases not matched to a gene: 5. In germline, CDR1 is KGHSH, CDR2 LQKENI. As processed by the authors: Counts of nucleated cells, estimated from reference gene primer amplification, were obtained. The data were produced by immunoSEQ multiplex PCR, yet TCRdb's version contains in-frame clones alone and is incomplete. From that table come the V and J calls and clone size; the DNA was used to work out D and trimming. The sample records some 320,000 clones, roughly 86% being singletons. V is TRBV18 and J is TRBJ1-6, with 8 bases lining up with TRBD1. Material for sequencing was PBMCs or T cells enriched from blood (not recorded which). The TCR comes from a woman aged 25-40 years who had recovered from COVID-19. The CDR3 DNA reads TGTGCCAGCTCAGGAACAGGGGGTGATAATTCACCCCTCCACTTT. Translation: CASSGTGGDNSPLHF.